Reported below is one TCR beta chain. The target antigen is unknown. The junction departs from the called germline gene at one end, perhaps through a read error. This sample was included in a study of tumor and adjacent non-tumor tissue in lung cancer. This sample's RNA came from whole unsorted tissue. Distant lung tissue was collected more than 3 cm away from the tumor edge. TCRbeta libraries were built with three rounds of nested PCR, modified from ARM-PCR. TCRdb processed the multiplex PCR reads anew with MiXCR; each CDR3 protein has one entry. The sample carries tens of thousands of distinct CDR3 sequences, around 67% recorded once. Study-level results: Normal lung showed higher cumulative top 100 clone frequency than tumor. Compared with tumor, normal lung showed significantly lower TCR diversity. Higher tumor TCR diversity was associated with shorter survival.

CDR1 is GTSNPN, CDR2 SVGIG, per germline (reference sequence). This CDR3 contains 15 residues. This chain joins TRBV30 and TRBJ2-6, with D possibly TRBD2 on 6 matching bases. The source material was distant non-tumor lung tissue. The sequence came from a woman in her sixties or seventies with non-small cell lung cancer. CDR3 in DNA: TGTACCTGGACTTTGGGGGACTCTGGGGCCAACGTCCTGGCTTTC. Its translation is CTWTLGDSGANVLAF.